The rows below give T cell receptor beta chains drawn from one sample of a study of CD8+ T cells in alopecia areata. Only in-frame clones appear in the TCRdb table, and some are missing; sequencing was by immunoSEQ multiplex PCR. The sample holds hundreds of thousands of clones, around 66% seen once. Sequences were derived from CD4+ T cells sorted from blood, sampled at week 44, from a patient treated with tofacitinib. Receptors originate from a human donor with alopecia areata. The conserved cysteine and the conserved F or W are not part of the CDR3 here.

j_call v_call cdr3_aa
TRBJ1-1 TRBV6-1 ASIPAGVMNTEAF
TRBJ2-3 TRBV7-2 ASSPPGGTDTQY
TRBJ2-1 TRBV7-8 ASSLVGSMNEQF
TRBJ1-2 TRBV30 ASSPDSYGHT
TRBJ1-1 TRBV7-9 ASSSNAREAF
TRBJ1-2 TRBV7-9 ASSLRDYGYT
TRBJ1-2 TRBV7-9 ASSSITGALYYGYT
TRBJ2-5 TRBV15 ATSRDRGTGETQY
TRBJ2-7 TRBV29-1 SVISAGHEQY
TRBJ2-3 TRBV29-1 SVGRSDTQY
TRBJ1-1 TRBV7-2 ASSLGGDTEAF
TRBJ1-1 TRBV15 ATSRDGDAEAF
TRBJ2-7 TRBV6-5 ASKETLRTYEQY
TRBJ2-7 TRBV9 ASSVYPGTDEQY
TRBJ1-2 TRBV10-2 ASSESGTQYGYT
TRBJ1-1 TRBV29-1 SVEGSSTEAF
TRBJ2-1 TRBV29-1 SVSSPSNEQF
TRBJ2-2 TRBV5-1 ASSTQGASGELF
TRBJ1-6 TRBV25-1 ASGDTGLYSPLH
TRBJ1-6 TRBV6-5 ASSYEGGSESPLH
TRBJ2-7 TRBV29-1 SVGTTGYEQY
TRBJ2-6 TRBV11-2 ASSSSGTGYSGANVLT
TRBJ2-7 TRBV30 AWSAGGYEQY
TRBJ2-6 TRBV7-2 ASSLVTDLSGANVLT
TRBJ2-2 TRBV27 ASRPGGGVNTGELF
TRBJ2-6 TRBV5-1 ASSLEDRTGDSGANVLT
TRBJ1-4 TRBV29-1 SVEGPSTNEKLF
TRBJ2-1 TRBV28 ASSLSTSDEQF
TRBJ2-5 TRBV29-1 SGGGGPTLKQTQY
TRBJ2-3 TRBV25-1 ASSEAVLGGMY
TRBJ1-1 TRBV2 ASGLGGIAEAF
TRBJ1-1 TRBV30 AWSRRTNTEAF
TRBJ2-2 TRBV18 ASSPENTGELF
TRBJ1-1 TRBV29-1 SARESAAF
TRBJ2-2 TRBV6-5 ASSLQGVGELF
TRBJ2-1 TRBV4-3 ASSQQATGGNEQF
TRBJ1-1 TRBV7-8 ASSRGTPGMNTEAF
TRBJ1-1 TRBV5-1 ASSFAADTEAF
TRBJ1-2 TRBV29-1 SVVQGGQGTYGYT
TRBJ1-1 TRBV30 AWMPQGGEAF
TRBJ1-2 TRBV29-1 SALRGAYGYT
TRBJ2-2 TRBV29-1 SVKDRGPGELF
TRBJ1-4 TRBV25-1 ASSSTVELF
TRBJ2-3 TRBV25-1 ASSEYGGGAADTQY
TRBJ2-7 TRBV7-2 ASSLPGAQGREQY
TRBJ1-1 TRBV29-1 SGTSTEAF
TRBJ1-5 TRBV14 ASSERGNQPQH